This T cell receptor (beta chain) originates from a study of T cell responses to AZD1222 COVID-19 vaccine. Study-level findings and limits: Two doses of AZD1222 preceded a rise in Spike-specific TCR breadth and depth. Most donors were white British, females outnumbered males, and clonal diversity was possibly underestimated. The repertoires were collected only after the peak T cell response. Only 5 or 6 AZD1222 recipients were seropositive at baseline.

The V gene's germline CDR1 is KGHSH and CDR2 LQKENI. The CDR3 is 16 residues long. Trimming at V came to 5 bases and at J to 1 base, leaving 7 bases not matched to a gene. Clones were read by immunoSEQ multiplex PCR, and TCRdb kept only the in-frame ones, dropping some. This table has roughly 98,000 clones, more than 80% appearing once. Concerning this clone: Its specificity is not known.

This specimen consisted of peripheral blood, obtained on day 0 of AZD1222 vaccination. This chain links TRBV18 with TRBJ2-2, with 7 bases matching TRBD2. This TCR was sampled from an adult in good health. For the CDR3, the DNA is TGTGCCAGCTCAGAACTCCAGCGGGGGAACACCGGGGAGCTGTTTTTT. Translation: CASSELQRGNTGELFF.